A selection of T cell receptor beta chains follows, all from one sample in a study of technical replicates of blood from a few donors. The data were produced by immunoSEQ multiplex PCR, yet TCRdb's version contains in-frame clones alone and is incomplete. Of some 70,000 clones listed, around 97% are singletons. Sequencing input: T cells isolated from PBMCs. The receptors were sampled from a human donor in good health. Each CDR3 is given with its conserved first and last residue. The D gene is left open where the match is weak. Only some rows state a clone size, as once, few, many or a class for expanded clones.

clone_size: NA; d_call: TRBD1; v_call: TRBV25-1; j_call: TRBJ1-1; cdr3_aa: CASRSGTASMNTEAFF; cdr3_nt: TGTGCCAGCAGGTCCGGGACAGCAAGCATGAACACTGAAGCTTTCTTT
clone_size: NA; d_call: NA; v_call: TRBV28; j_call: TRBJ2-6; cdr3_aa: CASRGGANVLTF; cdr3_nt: TGTGCCTCTCGGGGTGGGGCCAACGTCCTGACTTTC
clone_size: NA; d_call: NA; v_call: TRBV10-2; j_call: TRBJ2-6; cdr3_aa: CASSQDSSSGANVLTF; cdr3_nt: TGCGCCAGCAGTCAGGACAGTAGCTCTGGGGCCAACGTCCTGACTTTC
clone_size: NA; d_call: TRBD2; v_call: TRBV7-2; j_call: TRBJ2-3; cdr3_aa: CASSSIAGGPTDTQYF; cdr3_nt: TGTGCCAGCAGCTCTATAGCGGGAGGGCCTACTGATACGCAGTATTTT
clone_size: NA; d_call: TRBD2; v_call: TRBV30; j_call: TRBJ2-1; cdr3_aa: CAWNELLAGYNEQFF; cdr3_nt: TGTGCCTGGAACGAACTACTAGCGGGGTACAATGAGCAGTTCTTC
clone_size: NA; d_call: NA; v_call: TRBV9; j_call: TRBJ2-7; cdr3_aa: CASSSGTGGGHEQYF; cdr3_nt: TGTGCCAGCAGCTCCGGGACGGGTGGGGGCCACGAGCAGTACTTC
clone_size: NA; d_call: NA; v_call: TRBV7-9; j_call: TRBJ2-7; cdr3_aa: CASSLARGGTGDEQYF; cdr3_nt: TGTGCCAGCAGCTTAGCGCGGGGGGGGACAGGTGACGAGCAGTACTTC
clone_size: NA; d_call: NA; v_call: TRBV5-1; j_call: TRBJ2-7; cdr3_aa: CASQPAGLSYEQYF; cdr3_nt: TGCGCCAGTCAGCCGGCGGGGCTCTCCTACGAGCAGTACTTC
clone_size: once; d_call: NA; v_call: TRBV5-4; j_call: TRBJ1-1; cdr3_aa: CASSYINTEAFF; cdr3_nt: TGTGCCAGCAGTTACATAAACACTGAAGCTTTCTTT
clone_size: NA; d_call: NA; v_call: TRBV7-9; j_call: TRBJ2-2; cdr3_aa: CASSSSPQGQHTGELFF; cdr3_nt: TGTGCCAGCAGCTCTTCCCCGCAGGGACAACACACCGGGGAGCTGTTTTTT
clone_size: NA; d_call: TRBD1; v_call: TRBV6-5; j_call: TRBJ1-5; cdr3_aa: CASRTGNQPQHF; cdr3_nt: TGTGCCAGCAGGACAGGGAATCAGCCCCAGCATTTT
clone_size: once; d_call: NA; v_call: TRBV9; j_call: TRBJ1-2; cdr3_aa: CASSVDLGAGGYTF; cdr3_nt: TGTGCCAGCAGCGTAGATTTGGGGGCAGGTGGCTACACCTTC
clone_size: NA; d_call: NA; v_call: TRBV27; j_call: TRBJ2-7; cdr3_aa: CASGEGGYEQYF; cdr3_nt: TGTGCCAGTGGGGAGGGGGGGTACGAGCAGTACTTC
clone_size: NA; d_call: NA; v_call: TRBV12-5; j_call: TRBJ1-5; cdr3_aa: CASGLGQHSNQPQHF; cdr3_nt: TGTGCTAGTGGTTTAGGACAGCATAGCAATCAGCCCCAGCATTTT
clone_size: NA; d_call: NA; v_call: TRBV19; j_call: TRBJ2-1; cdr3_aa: CASSIWSYPLF; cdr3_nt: TGTGCCAGTAGTATTTGGAGCTACCCCCTCTTC
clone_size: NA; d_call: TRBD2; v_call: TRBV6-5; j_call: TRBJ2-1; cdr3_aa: CASSLAENYNEQFF; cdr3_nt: TGTGCCAGCAGCCTAGCGGAAAACTACAATGAGCAGTTCTTC
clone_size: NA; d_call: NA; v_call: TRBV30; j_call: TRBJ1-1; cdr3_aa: CAWYRDINTEAFF; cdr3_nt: TGTGCCTGGTACCGGGACATCAACACTGAAGCTTTCTTT
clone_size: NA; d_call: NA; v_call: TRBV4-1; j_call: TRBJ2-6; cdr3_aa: CASSQGALGVRANVLTF; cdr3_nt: TGCGCCAGCAGCCAAGGGGCTCTCGGGGTGAGGGCCAACGTCCTGACTTTC
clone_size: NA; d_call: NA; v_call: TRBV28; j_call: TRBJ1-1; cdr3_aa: CASSLPRGTEAFF; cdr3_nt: TGTGCCAGCAGTTTGCCGAGAGGGACTGAAGCTTTCTTT
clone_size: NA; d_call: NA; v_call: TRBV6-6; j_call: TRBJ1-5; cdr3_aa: CASRTGKNQPQHF; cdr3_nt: TGTGCCAGCAGAACAGGGAAGAATCAGCCCCAGCATTTT
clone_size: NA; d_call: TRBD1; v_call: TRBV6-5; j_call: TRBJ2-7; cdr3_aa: CASSWGLKTGGNEQYF; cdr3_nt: TGTGCCAGCAGTTGGGGGTTAAAAACAGGGGGAAACGAGCAGTACTTC
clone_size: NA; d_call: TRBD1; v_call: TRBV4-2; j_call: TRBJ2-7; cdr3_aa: CASSQVRGQGAYEQYF; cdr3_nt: TGTGCCAGCAGCCAAGTTAGGGGACAGGGGGCCTACGAGCAGTACTTC
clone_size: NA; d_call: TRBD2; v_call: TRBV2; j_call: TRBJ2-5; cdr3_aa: CASSPGLAEMGETQYF; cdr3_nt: TGTGCCAGCAGTCCGGGACTAGCGGAAATGGGGGAGACCCAGTACTTC
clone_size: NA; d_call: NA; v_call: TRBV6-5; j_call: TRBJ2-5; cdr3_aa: CASSSGSSAQYF; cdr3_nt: TGTGCCAGCAGTTCGGGGAGTTCGGCCCAGTACTTC
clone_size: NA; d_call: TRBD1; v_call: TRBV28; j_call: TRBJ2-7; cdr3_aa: CASSPDRGEQYF; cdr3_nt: TGTGCCAGCAGTCCCGACAGGGGGGAGCAGTACTTC
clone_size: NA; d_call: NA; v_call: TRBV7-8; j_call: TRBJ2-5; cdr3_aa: CASSLMTGRETQYF; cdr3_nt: TGTGCCAGCAGCTTGATGACAGGTCGAGAGACCCAGTACTTC
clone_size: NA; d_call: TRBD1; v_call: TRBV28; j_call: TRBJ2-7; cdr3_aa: CASNIPGQGKQYF; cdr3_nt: TGTGCCAGCAACATTCCGGGACAGGGGAAGCAGTACTTC
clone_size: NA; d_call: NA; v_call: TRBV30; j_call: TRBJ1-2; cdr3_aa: CAWSPLASTGGYTF; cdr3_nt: TGTGCCTGGAGTCCACTGGCCTCGACGGGGGGCTACACCTTC
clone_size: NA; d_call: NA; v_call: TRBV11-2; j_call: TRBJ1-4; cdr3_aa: CASSLDFTVFNEKLFF; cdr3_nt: TGTGCCAGCAGCTTAGATTTTACGGTCTTTAATGAAAAACTGTTTTTT
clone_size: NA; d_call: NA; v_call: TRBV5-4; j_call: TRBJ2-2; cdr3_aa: CASSLYPGELFF; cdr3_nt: TGTGCCAGCAGCTTGTATCCCGGGGAGCTGTTTTTT
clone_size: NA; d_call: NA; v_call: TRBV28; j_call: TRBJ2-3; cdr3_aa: CATDPGLGGSTDTQYF; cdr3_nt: TGTGCCACCGACCCTGGGTTGGGCGGGAGCACAGATACGCAGTATTTT
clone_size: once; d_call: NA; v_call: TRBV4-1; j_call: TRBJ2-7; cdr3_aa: CASSPKIDSLYEQYF; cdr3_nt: TGCGCCAGCAGCCCCAAGATCGACAGTTTATACGAGCAGTACTTC
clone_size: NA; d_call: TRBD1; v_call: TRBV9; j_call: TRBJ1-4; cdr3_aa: CASSADDRGANEKLFF; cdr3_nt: TGTGCCAGCAGCGCAGATGACAGGGGAGCTAATGAAAAACTGTTTTTT
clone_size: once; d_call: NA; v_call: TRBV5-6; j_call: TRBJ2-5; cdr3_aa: CASSLSTGAGETQYF; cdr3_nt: TGTGCCAGCAGCTTGTCTACGGGAGCTGGCGAGACCCAGTACTTC
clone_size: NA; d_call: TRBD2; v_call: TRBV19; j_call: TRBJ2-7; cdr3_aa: CASSLMGGKLYEQYF; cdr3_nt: TGTGCCAGTAGCCTGATGGGAGGGAAACTCTACGAGCAGTACTTC
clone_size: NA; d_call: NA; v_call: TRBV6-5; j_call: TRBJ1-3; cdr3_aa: CASSRGTDSGNTIYF; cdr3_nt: TGTGCCAGCAGCCGCGGGACTGACTCTGGAAACACCATATATTTT
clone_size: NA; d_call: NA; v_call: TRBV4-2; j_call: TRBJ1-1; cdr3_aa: CASSPVQGNTEAFF; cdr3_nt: TGTGCCAGCAGCCCCGTCCAGGGAAACACTGAAGCTTTCTTT
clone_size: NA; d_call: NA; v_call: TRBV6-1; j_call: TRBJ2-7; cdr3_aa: CASSEGGQKLYEQYF; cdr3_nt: TGTGCCAGCAGTGAAGGAGGACAAAAACTCTACGAGCAGTACTTC
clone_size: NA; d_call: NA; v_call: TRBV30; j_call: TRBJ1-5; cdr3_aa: CAWSVPDNGNQPQHF; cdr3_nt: TGTGCCTGGAGTGTACCCGACAACGGCAATCAGCCCCAGCATTTT